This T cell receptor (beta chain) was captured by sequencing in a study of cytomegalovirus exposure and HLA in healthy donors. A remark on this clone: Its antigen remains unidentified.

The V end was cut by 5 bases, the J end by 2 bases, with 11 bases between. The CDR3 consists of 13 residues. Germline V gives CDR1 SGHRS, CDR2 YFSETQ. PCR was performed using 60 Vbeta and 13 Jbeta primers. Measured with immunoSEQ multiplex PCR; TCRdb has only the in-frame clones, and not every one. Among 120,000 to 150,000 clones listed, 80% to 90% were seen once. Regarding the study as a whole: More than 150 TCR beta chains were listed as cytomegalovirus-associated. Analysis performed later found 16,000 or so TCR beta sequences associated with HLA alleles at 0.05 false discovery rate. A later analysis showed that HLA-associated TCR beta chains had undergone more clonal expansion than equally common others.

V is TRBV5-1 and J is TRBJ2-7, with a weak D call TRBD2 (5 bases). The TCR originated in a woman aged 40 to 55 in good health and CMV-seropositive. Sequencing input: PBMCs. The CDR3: CASREDGTYEQYF. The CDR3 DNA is TGCGCCAGCAGGGAGGACGGGACCTACGAGCAGTACTTC.